This T cell receptor (beta chain) derives from a study of TIL therapy for anti-PD-1-resistant metastatic lung cancer. Whole-study results and caveats: TIL clonotype persistence in blood showed no apparent association with response.

The V gene lost 6 bases and the J gene lost 0 bases, with 12 bases spanning the gap. The germline gives CDR1 SNHLY, CDR2 FYNNEI. The CDR3 sequence is 15 residues long. Regarding time point: pre-treatment sample, taken before nivolumab and TIL therapy. As to this clone: What it binds is unknown.

The libraries were made with immunoSEQ v3. Each library reached roughly 2 million read pairs, or about 5-6.5 million at deep level. Measured with immunoSEQ multiplex PCR; TCRdb has only the in-frame clones, and not every one. The sample shows tens of thousands of clones, around 79% of them seen only once. This sequence joins TRBV2 and TRBJ1-5, with D possibly being TRBD1 (5 bases). Sequenced material: blood, taken at baseline. This clonotype originated in a person between 25 and 79 years old with non-small cell lung cancer. CDR3 amino acids: CASRRGESSNQPQHF. CDR3 bases: TGTGCCAGCAGGCGGGGGGAAAGTAGCAATCAGCCCCAGCATTTT.